This TCR beta chain was recovered during a study of blood T cell repertoires in COVID-19. Overall study: COVID-19 samples collected from the United States, Italy and Spain covered acute and convalescent phases. T cells, B-cell-depleted T cells, or PBMCs supplied cDNA or gDNA.

Germline V gene sequence: CDR1 SGHTA, CDR2 FQGNSA. The trim removed 4 bases at V and 8 bases at J, leaving 8 bases unmatched. This CDR3 has 16 residues. Per the original data handling: Amplifying reference gene primers gave estimates of nucleated cell counts. The repertoire was sequenced with immunoSEQ multiplex PCR; TCRdb's copy has only in-frame clones and lacks some. V and J calls and clone size are as listed in that table; D and trimming were resolved from the DNA. The profile shows some 200,000 clones, roughly four fifths of them singletons. This clonotype originated in an older woman with acute or convalescent COVID-19. The sequencing input was peripheral blood. The chain uses TRBV7-2 and TRBJ2-4; 13 bases match TRBD2. This CDR3 is CASSSRTSGGRDIQYF. The CDR3 DNA follows: TGTGCCAGCAGCTCCCGGACTAGCGGGGGCCGTGACATTCAGTACTTC.